What follows describes a single T cell receptor (beta chain). Its matching antigen is unknown. Assay used: immunoSEQ multiplex PCR; TCRdb lists only in-frame clones, some missing. The sample consists of around 2,500 clones, approximately 33% of them appearing once. The data were taken from a study of T cells in localized non-small cell lung cancer. V shed 0 bases and J shed 3 bases, with 3 bases lying between them. The CDR3 loop spans 12 amino acids. The germline gives CDR1 WSHSY, CDR2 SAAADI. General study findings and limits: Greater blood T cell density accompanied longer overall survival.

The receptor was isolated from a female donor over 55 with stage II lung adenocarcinoma. The sequenced sample was lung tumor tissue, obtained before any cancer treatment. The chain employs TRBV10-2 and TRBJ2-7; D is unclear. Here the CDR3 reads CASSESGYEQYF. CDR3 nucleotides: TGCGCCAGCAGTGAGTCCGGCTACGAGCAGTACTTC.